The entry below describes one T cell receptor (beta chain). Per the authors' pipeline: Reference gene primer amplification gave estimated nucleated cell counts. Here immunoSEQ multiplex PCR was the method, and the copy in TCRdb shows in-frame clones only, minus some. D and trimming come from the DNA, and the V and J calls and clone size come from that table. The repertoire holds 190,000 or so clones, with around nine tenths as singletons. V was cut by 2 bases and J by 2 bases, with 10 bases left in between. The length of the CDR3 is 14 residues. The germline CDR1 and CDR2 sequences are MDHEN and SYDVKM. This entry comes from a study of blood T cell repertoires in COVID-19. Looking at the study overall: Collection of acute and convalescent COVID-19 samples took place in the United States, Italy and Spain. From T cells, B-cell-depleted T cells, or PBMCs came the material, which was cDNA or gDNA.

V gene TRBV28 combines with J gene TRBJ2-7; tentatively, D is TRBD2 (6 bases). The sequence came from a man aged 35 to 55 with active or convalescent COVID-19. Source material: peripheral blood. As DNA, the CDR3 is TGTGCCAGCAGTTTAGGAGGGCCCCCCTACGAGCAGTACTTC. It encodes CASSLGGPPYEQYF.